This TCR beta chain appears in the sequencing data of a study of beta chain features in type 1 diabetes. Turning to the study itself: Healthy donors resembled patients in age, gender and cell yields.

Expressed TCRB transcripts were sequenced after all isolated RNA was converted to cDNA. TCRdb's table, derived via immunoSEQ multiplex PCR, lists solely in-frame clones and lacks some. The sample lists some 150,000 clones, about 9.7% occurring once. A note on this clone: The antigen is unknown.

Looked up from germline, CDR1 is SNHLY and CDR2 is FYNNEI. Losses at the gene ends were 7 bases for V and 2 bases for J; bases not matched to a gene: 9. The CDR3 has 15 residues. Study results and caveats: For Type 1 diabetes patients, all four CD4+ subsets carried TCRB CDR3s that were moderately but significantly shorter. The similarity of naive, central memory and Treg TCRB repertoires appeared greater among patients than among healthy donors.

Sequencing used central memory CD4+ T cells from blood. This clonotype was sampled from a woman aged 35 to 49 in good health. This chain joins TRBV2 and TRBJ2-3; 7 bases align to TRBD2. The CDR3 DNA sequence: TGTGCCAGCAAGAGGGCGGGAGCACTCACAGATACGCAGTATTTT. Amino acid sequence: CASKRAGALTDTQYF.